The 32 T cell receptor beta chains below come from one sample, sequenced in a study of blood T cell repertoires in COVID-19. Generated by immunoSEQ multiplex PCR, the TCRdb table keeps only in-frame clones and is missing some. The sample carries more than 95,000 clones, about 85% recorded once. Specimen: peripheral blood. The receptor source for this set is a man between 50 and 59 years old in a cohort sampled during active COVID-19.

J is TRBJ2-2 and V is TRBV5-1; TRBD1 agrees at 11 bases. Germline V gene data show CDR1 as SGHRS and CDR2 as YFSETQ. The CDR3 consists of 16 residues. V dropped 3 bases and J dropped 6; count of bases not matched to a gene: 7. The CDR3 DNA follows: TGCGCCAGCAGCTCTTCCGGACAGGGGGCATCCGGGGAGCTGTTTTTT. Amino acids: CASSSSGQGASGELFF.

This chain links TRBV11-3 with TRBJ2-2; 10 nucleotides match TRBD1. This CDR3 region has 15 residues. Germline-derived CDR1 and CDR2 are SGHNT and YENEEA. V gave up 3 bases and J gave up 7 bases; unmatched junction bases: 5. In DNA, the CDR3 is TGTGCCAGCAGCTTTCGGACAGGGGGGATCGGGGAGCTGTTTTTT. Its translation: CASSFRTGGIGELFF.

The genes are TRBV12-3 or TRBV12-4 and TRBJ1-1; possibly TRBD1 for D (5 bases). The CDR3 is 13 residues long. The ends were cut back, 6 bases at V and 1 base at J, with 9 bases in the middle. The CDR3 spells CASSEQENTEAFF. As DNA, the CDR3 is TGTGCCAGCAGCGAACAGGAGAACACTGAAGCTTTCTTT.

V gene TRBV7-5 combines with J gene TRBJ2-1; the table calls TRBD2, which could not be checked here. TRBV7-5 is flagged as a pseudogene. The length of the CDR3 is 18 residues. The chain's CDR3 is CARSLVPRTSGPYNEQFF. DNA of the CDR3: TGTGCCAGAAGCTTAGTACCCCGGACTAGCGGACCCTACAATGAGCAGTTCTTC.

The chain combines TRBV7-9 with TRBJ2-5; 9 bases align to TRBD2. Trimming cost V 1 base and J 4 bases; bases outside gene matches: 7. The CDR3 length is 16 residues. In germline, CDR1 is SEHNR, CDR2 FQNEAQ (reference sequence). CDR3 DNA: TGTGCCAGCAGCTTAGTATTAGCGGGGGCCGGAGAGACCCAGTACTTC. It encodes CASSLVLAGAGETQYF.

The chain has TRBV28 and TRBJ1-6; 9 bases line up with TRBD1. Losses at the gene ends were 5 bases for V and 8 bases for J; bases not matched to a gene: 4. CDR1 MDHEN and CDR2 SYDVKM come from the germline V gene. The CDR3 spans 14 residues. The DNA of the CDR3 is TGTGCCAGCAGTACAACAGGGGGCCATTCACCCCTCCACTTT. Its protein is CASSTTGGHSPLHF.

V gene TRBV11-2 combines with J gene TRBJ2-7; D not resolved. The germline V gene encodes CDR1 SGHAT and CDR2 FQNNGV. There are 15 residues in the CDR3. Trimming took 2 bases from V and 3 from J, leaving 14 bases between them. CDR3 nucleotides: TGTGCCAGCAGCTTATTAAGTGACACCTACTACGAGCAGTACTTC. This translates into CASSLLSDTYYEQYF.

The V and J genes are TRBV4-2 and TRBJ1-6, with 7 bases identical to TRBD1. CDR1 LGHNA and CDR2 YNFKEQ come from the germline V gene. The CDR3 is 14 amino acids. V dropped 1 base and J dropped 10; count of bases not matched to a gene: 4. CDR3 amino acids: CASSQGQGGSPLHF. CDR3 sequence (DNA): TGTGCCAGCAGCCAAGGACAGGGAGGATCACCCCTCCACTTT.

Concerning this clone: A junction boundary mismatches the germline segment, possibly from a read error. The gene calls are TRBV7-8 and TRBJ1-2, with a tentative D call TRBD1 (6 bases). This CDR3 has 15 amino acids. Looked up from germline, CDR1 is SGHVS and CDR2 is FQNEAQ. The CDR3 nucleotides read TGTGCCAGCAGCTTAGATACAGGGCCTAAATATGGCTACACCTTC. Translated, it gives CASSLDTGPKYGYTF. The whole variable domain, remainder taken from reference TRBV7-8 and TRBJ1-2, is GAGVSQSPRYKVAKRGQDVALRCDPISGHVSLFWYQQALGQGPEFLTYFQNEAQLDKSGLPSDRFFAERPEGSVSTLKIQRTQQEDSAVYLCASSLDTGPKYGYTFGSGTRLTVV.

The chain has TRBV6-5 and TRBJ1-2; 8 bases map to TRBD1. The CDR3 consists of 16 residues. V lost 2 bases and J lost 2; bases outside the gene matches: 7. The germline V gene has CDR1 MNHEY and CDR2 SVGAGI. CDR3 sequence: CASSYVSRTGNYGYTF. The CDR3 bases are TGTGCCAGCAGTTACGTATCGCGGACAGGGAACTATGGCTACACCTTC.

The chain uses TRBV7-9 and TRBJ2-3, with D possibly being TRBD2 (6 bases). The germline V and J ends were trimmed by 2 bases and 0 bases, with 9 bases remaining between them. Germline V gives CDR1 SEHNR, CDR2 FQNEAQ (reference sequence). This CDR3 spans 15 amino acids. CDR3 amino acids: CASSLTGTSTDTQYF. The CDR3 region has the DNA TGTGCCAGCAGCTTAACTGGGACTAGCACAGATACGCAGTATTTT. Looking up the rest from reference TRBV7-9 and TRBJ2-3 gives the full variable domain: DTGVSQNPRHKITKRGQNVTFRCDPISEHNRLYWYRQTLGQGPEFLTYFQNEAQLEKSRLLSDRFSAERPKGSFSTLEIQRTEQGDSAMYLCASSLTGTSTDTQYFGPGTRLTVL.

The chain carries TRBV5-4 and TRBJ2-1; 13 positions match TRBD2. The germline CDR1 and CDR2 sequences are SGHNT and YYREEE (reference sequence). Trimming at V came to 4 bases and at J to 6 bases, leaving 4 bases not matched to a gene. The CDR3 runs to 15 residues. CDR3 sequence reads: CASSIGTSGTNEQFF. The DNA for the CDR3 is TGTGCCAGCAGCATCGGGACTAGCGGGACCAATGAGCAGTTCTTC.

The sample holds a few counts of this clone. The rearrangement joins TRBV18 to TRBJ1-5, with D possibly being TRBD1 (6 bases). CDR3 size: 15 residues. Germline lookup yields CDR1 KGHSH and CDR2 LQKENI. Trimming took off 3 bases at V and 6 bases at J, with 15 bases between the two ends. CDR3 sequence reads: CASSPRGGAGQPQHF. The CDR3 DNA sequence: TGTGCCAGCTCACCGCGGGGGGGGGCCGGTCAGCCCCAGCATTTT.

The table lists this clone with a count of one. The gene calls are TRBV10-3 and TRBJ2-2; TRBD1 matches at 9 bases. Looked up from germline, CDR1 is ENHRY and CDR2 is SYGVKD. The CDR3 is 14 residues long. V lost 10 bases and J lost 0; bases outside the gene matches: 3. CDR3 sequence reads: CASGQGSNTGELFF. As DNA, the CDR3 is TGTGCCAGTGGACAGGGGTCGAACACCGGGGAGCTGTTTTTT.

The rearrangement links TRBV6-1 to TRBJ2-7; D gene ambiguous. With 1 base removed from V and 5 bases from J, the gap between germline ends came to 12 bases. There are 14 residues in the CDR3. CDR1 is MNHNS and CDR2 is SASEGT in the germline V gene. The CDR3 bases are TGTGCCAGCAGTGAAGAGCCGCGGTCCCACGAGCAGTACGTC. Its translation: CASSEEPRSHEQYV.

This clone turned up a few times. Written as DNA, the CDR3 is TGTGCCAGCAGACTCGCAGTAGCCTCCTACGAGCAGTACTTC. Amino acid sequence: CASRLAVASYEQYF. The rearrangement uses TRBV2 and TRBJ2-7; D remains unclear. Trimming shortened V by 6 bases and J by 0 bases, and 12 bases separated the two germline ends. From germline, CDR1 is SNHLY and CDR2 FYNNEI. This CDR3 contains 14 residues.

The rearrangement links TRBV11-3 to TRBJ1-6; 11 positions match TRBD1. Germline CDR1 and CDR2: SGHNT and YENEEA. The V segment lost 8 bases and the J segment 14 bases; nucleotides outside the gene matches: 8. The CDR3 length is 13 residues. CDR3 sequence: CASRGQGDSTLHF. The CDR3 nucleotides are TGTGCCAGCCGGGGACAGGGGGATAGCACCCTCCACTTT. The full variable domain, its missing parts supplied by reference TRBV11-3 and TRBJ1-6, is EAGVVQSPRYKIIEKKQPVAFWCNPISGHNTLYWYLQNLGQGPELLIRYENEEAVDDSQLPKDRFSAERLKGVDSTLKIQPAELGDSAVYLCASRGQGDSTLHFGNGTRLTVT.

J is TRBJ1-2 and V is TRBV6-1; D call uncertain. Per the germline V gene, CDR1 is MNHNS and CDR2 is SASEGT. The CDR3 length is 15 residues. Trimming removed 1 base from V and 2 bases from J, with 11 bases in between. CDR3 amino acids: CASSEGEVPNYGYTF. The CDR3, as DNA: TGTGCCAGCAGTGAAGGGGAGGTGCCGAACTATGGCTACACCTTC.

The rearrangement links TRBV28 to TRBJ2-5; D may be TRBD1 (6 bases). The CDR3 totals 14 residues. V dropped 5 bases and J dropped 6 bases, with 16 bases sitting between them. Germline values: CDR1 MDHEN, CDR2 SYDVKM. The CDR3 is CASSLLNREQTQYF. The CDR3 nucleotides read TGTGCCAGCAGTCTCCTCAACAGGGAACAGACCCAGTACTTC.

The gene calls are TRBV7-3 and TRBJ2-3, with 12 bases lining up with TRBD1. The CDR3 is 17 residues long. Germline loops: CDR1 SGHTA, CDR2 FQGTGA. V shed 1 base, J shed 6 bases, and the junction held 8 bases outside the gene matches. The CDR3 nucleotides read TGTGCCAGCAGCTTAAGGCCGGGACAGGGGGCAAGGGATACGCAGTATTTT. As protein: CASSLRPGQGARDTQYF.

The chain joins TRBV28 to TRBJ1-1; D not certain. This CDR3 is 11 amino acids long. The V end lost 7 bases, the J end lost 11 bases, and 14 bases lay between the germline ends. The germline gives CDR1 MDHEN, CDR2 SYDVKM. CDR3: CASNYMASAFF. CDR3 in DNA: TGTGCCAGCAATTACATGGCTTCGGCTTTCTTT.

The V gene is TRBV27, the J gene TRBJ1-6; D uncertain. The length of the CDR3 is 14 residues. V lost 8 bases and J 7 bases, leaving 15 bases between the germline ends. Germline lookup yields CDR1 MNHEY and CDR2 SMNVEV (reference sequence). The CDR3 region has the DNA TGTGCCAGCCGCAACAGATTTCCGAATTCACCCCTCCACTTT. Encoded protein: CASRNRFPNSPLHF.

J is TRBJ2-4 and V is TRBV28, with 9 bases aligning to TRBD1. The CDR3 spans 16 residues. The V and J ends lost 4 bases and 2 bases, in that order; junction bases with no gene match: 6. Germline CDR1 reads MDHEN; CDR2 reads SYDVKM. Here the CDR3 reads CASSSPGQGTKNIQYF. The CDR3 DNA follows: TGTGCCAGCAGTTCCCCGGGACAGGGAACCAAAAACATTCAGTACTTC. Together with reference TRBV28 and TRBJ2-4, the CDR3 gives the full variable domain: DVKVTQSSRYLVKRTGEKVFLECVQDMDHENMFWYRQDPGLGLRLIYFSYDVKMKEKGDIPEGYSVSREKKERFSLILESASTNQTSMYLCASSSPGQGTKNIQYFGAGTRLSVL.

DNA for the CDR3: TGTGCCAGCAGATATACGGACCGAGGGCCCCAGTACTTC. As protein: CASRYTDRGPQYF. V gene TRBV6-5 combines with J gene TRBJ2-5, with a possible D match to TRBD2 (5 bases). This CDR3 region has 13 residues. Trimming pared 6 bases from V and 9 bases from J, leaving 17 bases between. From germline, CDR1 is MNHEY and CDR2 SVGAGI.

Only a few counts were recorded for this clone. The CDR3 DNA is TGCGCCAGCGGCGGAGGGGACGGTAACTATGGCTACACCTTC. This sequence encodes CASGGGDGNYGYTF. The chain combines TRBV5-1 with TRBJ1-2, with a tentative D call TRBD1 (5 bases). The length of the CDR3 is 14 residues. The germline V gene has CDR1 SGHRS and CDR2 YFSETQ. The ends were cut back, 7 bases at V and 1 base at J, with 14 bases in the middle.

The chain is built from TRBV6-2 or TRBV6-3 and TRBJ2-5, with 12 bases that match TRBD2. Germline trimming cut 4 bases from V and 6 bases from J; bases unmatched to any gene: 3. Germline values: CDR1 MNHEY, CDR2 SVGEGT. The CDR3 contains 14 residues. The CDR3 sequence is CASSFGLAGKTQYF. The CDR3, as DNA: TGTGCCAGCAGTTTCGGACTAGCGGGAAAGACCCAGTACTTC.

The rearrangement uses TRBV5-4 and TRBJ2-3; 8 nucleotides match TRBD1. CDR3 length: 16 amino acids. J lost 0 bases, V lost 2 bases, and 5 bases had no gene match. Germline CDR1 is SGHNT and CDR2 is YYREEE (reference sequence). CDR3 coding DNA: TGTGCCAGCAGCTTTTACCGGGACAGGAGCACAGATACGCAGTATTTT. Encoded protein: CASSFYRDRSTDTQYF. Filled out from reference TRBV5-4 and TRBJ2-3, the complete variable domain reads ETGVTQSPTHLIKTRGQQVTLRCSSQSGHNTVSWYQQALGQGPQFIFQYYREEENGRGNFPPRFSGLQFPNYSSELNVNALELDDSALYLCASSFYRDRSTDTQYFGPGTRLTVL.

V and J are TRBV7-2 and TRBJ2-7; 12 bases line up with TRBD2. The CDR3 loop spans 16 amino acids. V lost 5 bases to trimming and J lost 2 bases; unmatched junction nucleotides: 7. The germline V gene has CDR1 SGHTA and CDR2 FQGNSA. The DNA for the CDR3 is TGTGCCAGCAGCCCCAGACTAGCGGGGGAACCCTACGAGCAGTACTTC. It encodes CASSPRLAGEPYEQYF. Complete variable domain (other parts from reference TRBV7-2 and TRBJ2-7): GAGVSQSPSNKVTEKGKDVELRCDPISGHTALYWYRQSLGQGLEFLIYFQGNSAPDKSGLPSDRFSAERTGGSVSTLTIQRTQQEDSAVYLCASSPRLAGEPYEQYFGPGTRLTVT.

The rearrangement uses TRBV3-1 (or the pseudogene TRBV3-2) and TRBJ2-7; the match to TRBD1 covers 8 bases. CDR1 is LGHDT, CDR2 YNNKEL, per germline (reference sequence). V dropped 5 bases and J dropped 10; count of bases not matched to a gene: 7. The CDR3 runs 12 residues. Written as DNA, the CDR3 is TGTGCCAGCAGCTCCGGGACAGGCCCCCAGTACGTC. The encoded protein is CASSSGTGPQYV.

This clone was counted a single time. The chain combines TRBV6-5 with TRBJ2-3; D is uncertain. The CDR3 covers 12 residues. Germline V lookup: CDR1 MNHEY, CDR2 SVGAGI. Trimming removed 6 bases from V and 5 bases from J, with 9 bases in between. CDR3 in amino acids: CASSSLGDTQYF. The CDR3 DNA follows: TGTGCCAGCAGCTCACTCGGAGATACGCAGTATTTT.

The chain combines TRBV7-6 with TRBJ2-2, with D possibly being TRBD1 (6 bases). In germline, CDR1 is SGHVS, CDR2 FNYEAQ. Trimming took off 5 bases at V and 0 bases at J, with 10 bases between the two ends. The CDR3 length is 15 residues. DNA for the CDR3: TGTGCCAGCAGCCAGGACAGATCGAACACCGGGGAGCTGTTTTTT. Encoded protein: CASSQDRSNTGELFF.

The V gene is TRBV27, the J gene TRBJ1-6, with D perhaps TRBD1 (6 bases). The germline CDR1 and CDR2 sequences are MNHEY and SMNVEV (reference sequence). Trimming took 7 bases from V and 7 from J, leaving 14 bases between them. This CDR3 is built from 14 residues. The CDR3: CASTRTDENSPLHF. CDR3 nucleotides: TGTGCCAGCACCCGGACAGATGAGAATTCACCCCTCCACTTT.